The rows below give T cell receptor beta chains drawn from one sample of a study of OX40 agonist ivuxolimab in advanced cancers. Sequencing used immunoSEQ multiplex PCR; TCRdb keeps in-frame clones, though not all of them. This table has roughly 60,000 clones, roughly 84% appearing once. The source was CD4+ or CD8+ T cells sorted from blood, collected in a trial of the OX40 agonist ivuxolimab. All receptors come from an adult with an advanced solid tumor such as melanoma, head and neck, liver or kidney cancer. Each CDR3 is given with its conserved first and last residue.

cdr3_aa | j_call | v_call
CASSPRREGLGKYF | TRBJ2-7 | TRBV28
CASSLGARGYTF | TRBJ1-2 | TRBV5-1
CASSGQRSNDHNEQFF | TRBJ2-1 | TRBV6-6
CASSAYQETQYF | TRBJ2-5 | TRBV7-2
CASSLTGYEQYF | TRBJ2-7 | TRBV7-9
CASSSTGGWTGELFF | TRBJ2-2 | TRBV5-4
CASSEGTVANYGYTF | TRBJ1-2 | TRBV6-1
CASSPTPDRARYEQYF | TRBJ2-7 | TRBV7-8
CASSLAGPADTQYF | TRBJ2-3 | TRBV7-8
CSVGDRYNQPQHF | TRBJ1-5 | TRBV29-1
CASSELGTSNNEQFF | TRBJ2-1 | TRBV2
CASSLATVNTEAFF | TRBJ1-1 | TRBV5-1
CASSRRGAEQFF | TRBJ2-1 | TRBV11-2
CASSLGVDTGELFF | TRBJ2-2 | TRBV5-1
CASSPDSEKLFF | TRBJ1-4 | TRBV7-9
CASSLSLSGNTIYF | TRBJ1-3 | TRBV11-2
CASSWGGAGTDTQYF | TRBJ2-3 | TRBV5-4
CASSYSSGSYSTDTQYF | TRBJ2-3 | TRBV5-8
CASSQGGQETQYF | TRBJ2-5 | TRBV28
CASSSSRYEQYF | TRBJ2-7 | TRBV11-2
CASSPTATDTQYF | TRBJ2-3 | TRBV28
CAWSVLPGRRSSYNSPLHF | TRBJ1-6 | TRBV30
CASSEETMNTEAFF | TRBJ1-1 | TRBV2
CASSQEYIGEYGYTF | TRBJ1-2 | TRBV4-2
CASSLAAVSSYNEQFF | TRBJ2-1 | TRBV5-5
CASSQDGTVRSGSPLHF | TRBJ1-6 | TRBV4-2
CASSPPGQVKSNEQFF | TRBJ2-1 | TRBV18
CAGSTRTGNYGYTF | TRBJ1-2 | TRBV28
CASTKGMAFF | TRBJ1-1 | TRBV6-5
CASSQGSSYEQYF | TRBJ2-7 | TRBV6-5
CASSLTSDTEAFF | TRBJ1-1 | TRBV7-3
CTSSQDEAGVYF | TRBJ2-7 | TRBV1
CASSSRGPSGYTF | TRBJ1-2 | TRBV5-6
CASSEGQGAQPQHF | TRBJ1-5 | TRBV19
CASSLLTSGSYNEQFF | TRBJ2-1 | TRBV5-1
CASSLGTYNEQFF | TRBJ2-1 | TRBV4-2
CAWSLLLTGNQETQYF | TRBJ2-5 | TRBV30
CASSPGWGIEETQYF | TRBJ2-5 | TRBV7-9
CASTPVYEQYF | TRBJ2-7 | TRBV2
CASSQDRAQETQYF | TRBJ2-5 | TRBV5-4
CASSANIQGEQYF | TRBJ2-7 | TRBV9
CASSPPGGGGYTF | TRBJ1-2 | TRBV25-1
CASSFGTGLDTIYF | TRBJ1-3 | TRBV5-1
CASRYRRDTPYEQYF | NA | TRBV4-2
CASSLSSSNQPQHF | TRBJ1-5 | TRBV7-9
CASSFGQSSYEQYF | TRBJ2-7 | TRBV7-2
CASSRVQVQEGQYF | TRBJ2-7 | TRBV2
CASTQRNNQPQHF | TRBJ1-5 | TRBV19
CASSDPRGAAENEKLFF | TRBJ1-4 | TRBV5-6
CASSLGSGFEEKLFF | TRBJ1-4 | TRBV5-1
CASSELGGVGTDTQYF | TRBJ2-3 | TRBV2
CASRTAYEQYF | TRBJ2-7 | TRBV5-1
CASKTRTGRSSGYTF | TRBJ1-2 | TRBV19
CASSQKTGTGTADTQYF | TRBJ2-3 | TRBV4-2
CASSPDGHSYEQYF | TRBJ2-7 | TRBV5-1